The present entry profiles one T cell receptor beta chain with its context. Its antigen is unidentified. This entry comes from a study of tissue T cells after allogeneic stem cell transplantation. Study-level results: TCR repertoires tracked anatomic similarity, regardless of disease or transplant status.

Comparators without hematopoietic cell transplant had other cancers, at least five gastrointestinal samples, and no known gastrointestinal disease. Profiling relied on immunoSEQ multiplex PCR, and the TCRdb table lists in-frame clones only, not all of them. The sample includes roughly 8,800 clones, 56% seen only once; the top ten take about 20%. Germline-derived CDR1 and CDR2 are MNHEY and SVGAGI. Between the trimmed V and J ends, which lost 0 bases and 4 bases, there was a span of 7 bases. This CDR3 is built from 13 residues. The starting material was tissue from the jejunum, obtained at autopsy. The chain couples TRBV6-5 to TRBJ2-7; D is unclear. The clonotype comes from a female donor over 55 with lung cancer. CDR3 amino acids: CASSYSFKYEQYF. CDR3 nucleotides: TGTGCCAGCAGTTACTCGTTCAAATACGAGCAGTACTTC.